This T cell receptor beta chain came from a study of a mutant IDH1 vaccine in newly diagnosed glioma. Looking at the study overall: Of the patients given treatment, approximately 60% were male and 37.5% were female, and a mean age of around 38 years was recorded. Study conclusions and caveats: It seemed that pseudoprogression was not linked to changes in the top peripheral T cell clonotypes.

Using immunoSEQ multiplex PCR, the repertoire was profiled, and TCRdb retains in-frame clones only, with some absent. The sample lists under 150,000 clones; approximately 87% were seen once. As concerns this clone: The antigen is not known.

CDR3 length: 18 residues. The V gene lost 4 bases and the J gene lost 0 bases, with 19 bases spanning the gap. Germline V gene lookup returns CDR1 SEHNR and CDR2 FQNEAQ (reference sequence). Time point noted: week 11, during vaccination. In every dose of vaccine, 300 ug of mutant IDH1 20-mer peptide was given alongside topical imiquimod. The study enrolled donors with new WHO grade 3 or 4 IDH1-mutant, ATRX-lost astrocytomas. The source of this sequence is a woman aged 45 to 65 with glioma. The sequences come from PBMCs, collected from a glioma patient whose treatment included an IDH1 peptide vaccine. This chain connects TRBV7-9 to TRBJ2-1; D perhaps matches TRBD2 (5 bases). The chain's CDR3 is CASSSPHGPGGSYNEQFF. CDR3 bases: TGTGCCAGCAGCTCCCCGCACGGCCCCGGAGGCTCCTACAATGAGCAGTTCTTC.